The sequence of this TCR beta chain was determined in a study of a mutant IDH1 vaccine in newly diagnosed glioma. Overall study context: Patients began vaccination 4-6 weeks after radiotherapy alone, or with temozolomide cycles.

Data came from immunoSEQ multiplex PCR; TCRdb stores just in-frame clones and leaves some out. Of roughly 74,000 clones in the sample, around 85% were seen once. Worth noting for this clone: Its matching antigen is unknown.

The germline gives CDR1 SGDLS, CDR2 YYNGEE. V trimming: 4 bases; J trimming: 6 bases; junction bases outside the gene matches: 8. The CDR3 is 16 residues long. Time point defined: week 23, last vaccination. Vaccination used 300 ug of mutant IDH1 20-mer peptide per dose, with topical imiquimod. The chain couples TRBV9 to TRBJ2-2; 11 nucleotides line up with TRBD2. The specimen comprised PBMCs, sampled from a glioma patient whose treatment included an IDH1 peptide vaccine. This receptor was identified in a woman aged 45-60 years with glioma. Written as DNA, the CDR3 is TGTGCCAGCAGCACACTAACTAGCGGGAGTTCCGGGGAGCTGTTTTTT. This translates into CASSTLTSGSSGELFF.